This T cell receptor (beta chain) originates from a study of regulatory T cells in long-lasting Graves disease. Ten or more counts support this clonotype. Through Arm-PCR of CDR3 regions and iRepertoire HTBI primers, TCR beta libraries were built. TCRdb redid the calling of the multiplex PCR reads with MiXCR, one entry per CDR3 protein. The sample has hundreds of thousands of distinct CDR3 sequences, 15% to 20% seen once. The J segment lost 5 bases and the V segment lost 5 bases, leaving 6 bases of the junction unmatched. This CDR3 spans 14 amino acids. Described time point: persistent/refractory GD, antithyroid drugs over 5 years with positive TRAb. Construction of the TCR library relied on RNA isolated from PBMCs.

The chain couples TRBV12-3 or TRBV12-4 to TRBJ1-5, with 7 bases fitting TRBD1. Sequenced material: peripheral blood mononuclear cells (PBMCs), taken when the disease was refractory, from a patient treated with antithyroid drugs. The origin of this receptor is a female donor with Graves disease. CDR3 nucleotides: TGTGCCAGCAGTCCACAGGGGTTGTATCAGCCCCAGCATTTT. It yields the protein CASSPQGLYQPQHF.